This T cell receptor beta chain was sequenced for a study of cytomegalovirus exposure and HLA in healthy donors. Primers: 60 Vbeta forward and 13 Jbeta reverse. The table came from immunoSEQ multiplex PCR; TCRdb's copy has only in-frame clones and leaves some out. The sample includes approximately 190,000 clones, roughly four fifths of them seen just once. The sequence was obtained from a woman between 18 and 29 years old in good health and CMV-seronegative. The sample was PBMCs.

CDR3 sequence reads: CASSEIRTSGRGLFQYF. CDR3 bases: TGCGCCAGCAGTGAGATCAGGACTAGCGGGAGGGGGCTCTTCCAGTACTTC. The chain employs TRBV10-2 and TRBJ2-5; 15 positions agree with TRBD2. Germline V gene data show CDR1 as WSHSY and CDR2 as SAAADI. V gave up 2 bases and J gave up 10 bases; unmatched junction bases: 11. The CDR3 sequence is 17 residues long.